This T cell receptor (beta chain) was captured by sequencing in a study of T cell responses to AZD1222 COVID-19 vaccine (dated by TCRdb to the early 2020s). Broadly, across the study: AZD1222 recipients whose second dose came at about 4 weeks and those whose second dose came at about 12 weeks were combined into one group, since spike-specific TCR depth and breadth did not differ between the two schedules. TCR sequencing covered more than 230 trial participants: 200 to 220 given two doses of AZD1222 and around 25 given two doses of MenACWY control vaccine. Trial participants were enrolled by age into 18-55, 56-69 and 70-plus year subgroups, with approximately 150, 28 and 58 TCR-sequenced participants respectively. Overall study outcomes, separate from this receptor: Conclusions about previously exposed vaccinees are limited, since just six or seven AZD1222 recipients were seropositive for SARS-CoV-2 at baseline. Most participants were white British and females outnumbered males, and the authors suggested that clonal diversity may have been underestimated. The 56-69-year group was small, and its depth increase did not reach significance, likely because of low power. Spike-specific TCR breadth and depth rose significantly after two AZD1222 doses compared with day 0 and with MenACWY recipients. Epitopes outside the regions mutated in the B.1.351 and B.1.1.7 variants were reportedly recognized by nearly half of the unique spike-specific TCRs. Because no day 14 peak-response samples were available, repertoires were characterized only after the peak T cell response. The whole spike protein was spanned by vaccine-associated CD4 TCRs, and dominant responses were seen in regions 160-218 and 743-854.

This clone was observed once. Its antigen is currently not known. The sample holds no much larger clone one base away, and base qualities are not on file. This specimen's time point label, interpreted: baseline before first vaccination. Samples from vaccinated people were obtained from the UK trials COV001 and COV002, which included a single-blind randomized controlled phase 2/3 trial of AZD1222 (ChAdOx1 nCoV-19) in healthy adults. For TCRbeta chain sequencing, PBMC samples from trial participants were taken at day 0 and at day 28 after the second dose. The CDR3 regions of human TCRbeta chains were analyzed by immunosequencing. In the original analysis: TCRs in the repertoires were compared against a reference library of SARS-CoV-2-specific TCRs that had been generated with the MIRA antigen-specificity platform. Breadth was defined as the fraction of unique TCRs that were SARS-CoV-2-associated. Depth was defined as the fraction of total T cells that were SARS-CoV-2-associated. Using the MIRA data, each spike-specific TCR was assigned both to the spike region to which the TCR was reactive and to a CD4 or CD8 class. Log10-transformed breadth and depth values were compared by one-way ANOVA with Sidak's multiple comparisons tests. Drawn from immuneACCESS, this table holds only the in-frame rearrangements with V and J called that TCRdb kept. Clones are partly lost; checked studies trace under half to an unresolved V gene and leave the rest unexplained. Clonal size and the V and J genes are those of that table, whereas D and trimming came from the DNA. Here the sample has over 100,000 clones; around 94% occur a single time. Together, the top ten hold approximately 1.5% of the sample.

The CDR1 and CDR2 encoded by the germline V gene are SGHRS and YFSETQ. The junction shows trimming of 4 bases on V and 5 bases on J, plus 9 bases between the germline ends. The CDR3 numbers 13 residues from cysteine through phenylalanine. Kept here is only the CDR3 DNA, which spans 39 bases and is read in frame from base 1. The V and J segments used are TRBV5-1 and TRBJ1-4; the D gene is possibly TRBD1, with 6 bases matching. This specimen consisted of peripheral blood, obtained on day 0 of AZD1222 vaccination. This sequence was found in an adult in good health. The CDR3: CASSPGTNEKLFF. The sequenced DNA is TGCGCCAGCAGCCCCGGGACAAATGAAAAACTGTTTTTT. The entire variable domain, with the stretches around the CDR3 drawn from the reference TRBV5-1 and TRBJ1-4 proteins, is KAGVTQTPRYLIKTRGQQVTLSCSPISGHRSVSWYQQTPGQGLQFLFEYFSETQRNKGNFPGRFSGRQFSNSRSEMNVSTLELGDSALYLCASSPGTNEKLFFGSGTQLSVL.